The 21 T cell receptor beta chains below come from one sample, sequenced in a study of tumor-infiltrating lymphocytes in primary liver carcinoma. cDNA specific to TCR beta was made from 450 to 500 ng of total RNA, with a constant-region primer employed for priming. What produced the TCR beta libraries was three nested multiplex PCR rounds using slightly modified ARM-PCR. Running around 10 cycles apiece, the first two PCR rounds relied on TRBV1-TRBV30 forward primers together with a C-beta reverse primer. One entry per CDR3 protein, called by TCRdb with MiXCR from the multiplex PCR reads. The top ten clones hold 6.5% of a sample with 300,000 to 400,000 distinct CDR3 sequences, about two thirds of them seen once. Unsorted whole blood served as the source of blood RNA, and germline DNA was extracted as well. Source material: peripheral blood. The receptors were sampled from a man between 40 and 49 years old with primary liver carcinoma and hepatitis B virus infection.

This clonotype was seen many times. The rearrangement joins TRBV6-5 to TRBJ2-7; no clear D. Germline V gene data show CDR1 as MNHEY and CDR2 as SVGAGI. CDR3 length equals 14 residues. Trimming left V 0 bases short and J 1 base short, with 7 bases between. The CDR3 bases are TGTGCCAGCAGTTACTCGATCGATTCCTACGAGCAGTACTTC. Its translation is CASSYSIDSYEQYF.

As concerns this clonotype: One base away lies a much larger clone, so this may be a sequencing read error. This chain links TRBV4-2 with TRBJ1-2, with unresolved D. This CDR3 comprises 15 residues. Germline V gene data show CDR1 as LGHNA and CDR2 as YNFKEQ. Deletions cut 1 base from V and 5 bases from J, with 14 bases between. The CDR3 DNA sequence: TGTGCCAGCAGCCAAGGCCAGAGAACCTCGTATGGCTACACCTTC. Residues: CASSQGQRTSYGYTF.

On this clonotype itself: The final CDR3 position lacks the conserved phenylalanine or tryptophan, pointing to a likely read error. The chain recombines TRBV6-1 with TRBJ1-5; D remains unclear. The CDR3 runs 13 residues. Germline lookup yields CDR1 MNHNS and CDR2 SASEGT. The ends were cut back, 10 bases at V and 0 bases at J, with 10 bases in the middle. The DNA for the CDR3 is TGTGCCACCGAGATAGTTAGCAATCAGCCCCAGCATATG. It codes for CATEIVSNQPQHM.

The chain has TRBV6-1 and TRBJ2-6, with D unresolved. Trimming pared 5 bases from V and 4 bases from J, leaving 18 bases between. This CDR3 contains 17 residues. Germline V gene data show CDR1 as MNHNS and CDR2 as SASEGT. The CDR3 nucleotides are TGTGCCAGCAGTCAAGAACCGGCCTTGGGCGGGGCCAACGTCCTGACTTTC. Encoded protein: CASSQEPALGGANVLTF.

With regard to this clonotype: This is likely a read error, given that the CDR3 carries no conserved phenylalanine or tryptophan at its end. V usage is TRBV11-1 and J usage is TRBJ2-3; D may be TRBD2 (5 bases). Germline V gene sequence: CDR1 SGHAT, CDR2 FQDESV (reference sequence). The CDR3 has 13 residues. CDR3 residues: CASSRWTEGTQYC. In nucleotides, the CDR3 is TGTGCAAGCAGCCGATGGACCGAGGGTACGCAGTATTGT.

Turning to this clonotype: A read error may produce the germline difference seen at one junction end. The V call is TRBV6-2 or TRBV6-3, the J call TRBJ1-2, with D possibly matching TRBD1 (6 bases). In germline, CDR1 is MNHEY, CDR2 SVGEGT. This CDR3 comprises 15 residues. The CDR3 is CARSSTTGQSYGYTF. CDR3 bases: TGTGCCAGGAGCTCCACGACCGGACAGAGCTATGGCTACACATTC.

A few counts support this clonotype. This rearrangement joins TRBV25-1 to TRBJ2-7; 8 nucleotides align to TRBD2. CDR3 size: 17 residues. CDR1 is MGHDK and CDR2 is SYGVNS in the germline V gene. Trimming at V came to 5 bases and at J to 7 bases, leaving 19 bases not matched to a gene. The CDR3 loop reads CASSPRTSQVMVGEQYF. The CDR3 nucleotides are TGTGCCAGCAGTCCCCGGACTAGCCAGGTCATGGTGGGAGAGCAGTACTTC.

This clonotype was seen ten or more times. The V call is TRBV5-1, the J call TRBJ1-1; D unclear. Trimming stripped 0 bases from V and 1 base from J, with 10 bases between. Germline-derived CDR1 and CDR2 are SGHRS and YFSETQ. This CDR3 is built from 15 residues. CDR3 protein: CASSLDFLKNTEAFF. CDR3 coding DNA: TGCGCCAGCAGCTTGGATTTTCTGAAGAACACTGAAGCTTTCTTT.

The chain couples TRBV11-1 to TRBJ2-1; possible D gene TRBD2, 5 bases. V lost 3 bases to trimming and J lost 8 bases, with 29 bases between them. Germline CDR1 is SGHAT and CDR2 is FQDESV (reference sequence). The CDR3 spans 19 residues. The chain's CDR3 is CASSFTFYGSERAGDEQFF. CDR3 nucleotides: TGTGCCAGCAGCTTTACCTTTTATGGCAGCGAGAGGGCCGGGGATGAGCAGTTCTTC.

This clonotype has a handful of counts. The chain carries TRBV10-3 and TRBJ1-5; perhaps TRBD1 as D (6 bases). Germline V gene sequence: CDR1 ENHRY, CDR2 SYGVKD. Trimming cost V 8 bases and J 3 bases, with 17 bases left between them. The CDR3 runs 15 residues. For the CDR3, the DNA is TGTGCCATCGGGTATCGTGGGGGCATCAATCAGCCCCAGCATTTT. Its translation is CAIGYRGGINQPQHF.

As to this clonotype: Relative to the germline gene, one junction end is altered; a read error may explain this. This chain connects TRBV11-2 to TRBJ2-5; perhaps TRBD1 as D (6 bases). The CDR3 consists of 14 residues. Germline V gene lookup returns CDR1 SGHAT and CDR2 FQNNGV. This CDR3 reads CASSLGLGQETQYF. The CDR3 DNA is TGTGCTAGCAGCTTAGGCCTAGGACAGGAGACCCAGTACTTC. The whole variable domain, remainder taken from reference TRBV11-2 and TRBJ2-5, is EAGVAQSPRYKIIEKRQSVAFWCNPISGHATLYWYQQILGQGPKLLIQFQNNGVVDDSQLPKDRFSAERLKGVDSTLKIQPAKLEDSAVYLCASSLGLGQETQYFGPGTRLLVL.

This clonotype is termed medium-sized. This chain uses TRBV11-2 with TRBJ1-1; 9 bases line up with TRBD1. Germline trimming cut 1 base from V and 4 bases from J; bases unmatched to any gene: 7. This CDR3 contains 16 residues. Germline assignment: CDR1 SGHAT and CDR2 FQNNGV. CDR3 amino acids: CASSLGFTGGFTEAFF. CDR3 sequence (DNA): TGTGCCAGCAGCTTAGGATTTACAGGGGGCTTCACTGAAGCTTTCTTT.

This chain uses TRBV6-2 or TRBV6-3 with TRBJ2-7; 9 bases match TRBD1. The CDR3 has 14 amino acids. Germline lookup yields CDR1 MNHEY and CDR2 SVGEGT. V lost 10 bases, J lost 5 bases, and 12 bases stayed unmatched. CDR3 residues: CANSLRDRAHEQYF. The CDR3 region has the DNA TGTGCCAATAGCCTCCGGGACAGGGCCCACGAGCAGTACTTC.

On this clonotype itself: This may arise from a read error, as a much more abundant clone is one base away. Here the CDR3 DNA reads TGTGCCAGCAGTTACTTAGGACAGCGCATCATCCATCCTGGAAACACCATAAATTTT. This encodes CASSYLGQRIIHPGNTINF. The chain recombines TRBV6-6 with TRBJ1-3, with D possibly matching TRBD1 (6 bases). CDR3 length: 19 amino acids. The germline gives CDR1 MNHNY, CDR2 SVGAGI (reference sequence).

In regard to this clonotype: A much larger clone sits a single nucleotide away, making a read error possible. The rearrangement joins TRBV6-6 to TRBJ2-2; perhaps D is TRBD1 or TRBD2 (5 bases each). CDR1 MNHNY and CDR2 SVGAGI come from the germline V gene (reference sequence). CDR3 size: 15 residues. The CDR3 is CDSSYLGANTGELFF. CDR3 bases: TGTGACAGCAGTTACCTGGGGGCGAACACCGGGGAGCTGTTTTTT.

The CDR3 region is CASSYSIPDGYGGSIQYF. The CDR3 DNA is TGTGCCAGCAGTTACTCCATACCGGACGGATACGGAGGAAGCATTCAGTACTTC. The rearrangement uses TRBV6-2 or TRBV6-3 and TRBJ2-4; D is perhaps TRBD2 (5 bases). Trimming removed 0 bases at V and 9 bases at J, with 24 bases between. Per the germline V gene, CDR1 is MNHEY and CDR2 is SVGEGT. This CDR3 is built from 18 residues.

Concerning this clonotype itself: A much larger clone lies a single base off, so this may be a read error. V and J are TRBV5-5 and TRBJ2-7; perhaps TRBD1 as D (6 bases). V was shortened by 3 bases and J by 3 bases, with 16 bases between the two germline ends. CDR3 length: 15 amino acids. The germline gives CDR1 SGHKS, CDR2 YYEKEE (reference sequence). For the CDR3, the DNA is TGTGCCAGCAGCTCGACCGGGACATCCCTCTACGAGCAGTACTTC. Protein product: CASSSTGTSLYEQYF.

Remarks on this clonotype: A clone one base away is much larger, so this may be a read error. The J gene is TRBJ2-1, the V gene TRBV4-2; D is ambiguous. Per germline, CDR1 LGHNA and CDR2 YNFKEQ. The CDR3 length is 11 residues. CDR3 in amino acids: CASTREVELFF. The CDR3 nucleotides read TGTGCCAGCACGCGTGAGGTTGAGCTGTTCTTC.

For this clonotype: One end of the junction does not line up with germline, which may come from a read error. The chain joins TRBV12-3 or TRBV12-4 to TRBJ2-3; maybe TRBD2 (5 bases). The CDR3 is 13 residues long. The chain's CDR3 is CASGLRGGDMQYF. The CDR3 nucleotides are TGTGCCAGCGGCTTACGGGGTGGGGATATGCAGTATTTT.

This clonotype was seen at least ten times. V usage is TRBV11-2 and J usage is TRBJ2-2, with TRBD2 matching 12 bases. There are 16 residues in the CDR3. J was trimmed by 6 bases and V by 5 bases; bases with no gene match: 7. The germline CDR1 and CDR2 sequences are SGHAT and FQNNGV. The CDR3 DNA sequence: TGTGCCAGCAGCAGGACTAGCGGGATGGGGGCCGGGGAGCTGTTTTTT. As protein: CASSRTSGMGAGELFF.

The chain carries TRBV4-1 and TRBJ1-1; maybe TRBD1 (6 bases). Germline CDR1 and CDR2: MGHRA and YSYEKL. V was clipped by 10 bases and J by 1 base, with 22 bases between them. This CDR3 has 16 amino acids. The CDR3 here is CANNPMGGGANTEAFF. In nucleotides, the CDR3 is TGCGCCAACAACCCGATGGGCGGGGGCGCGAACACTGAAGCTTTCTTT.